This record looks at one T cell receptor (beta chain) sequence and its context. It has no known antigen specificity. Within one base of it there is no much larger clone, and no base qualities were kept. Looking up the germline V gene yields CDR1 MGHDK and CDR2 SYGVNS. Counted from cysteine to phenylalanine, this CDR3 has 14 amino acids. The DNA shown is the 42-base CDR3, in frame from base 1. The germline V and J ends show losses of 3 bases and 7 bases respectively, and no gene match explains 4 bases of the junction. Inclusion was restricted to participants for whom at least one PBMC sample before ART initiation and at least two post-ART samples were available. Treatment was received in the United States of America by all participants with HIV. Before DNA extraction, cryopreserved samples of roughly 0.9-10 million PBMC were thawed and then washed. At the time of the earliest PBMC sample, participants with HIV were aged between roughly 20 and 55 years. Per participant, PBMC samples came from 1-4 timepoints prior to ART initiation and 2-8 timepoints following ART initiation, for a median of 7 samples. For every participant, serial HIV viral load, CD4+ T-cell count, ART history and demographic data were obtained. Using a Qiagen kit on a QIAcube, genomic DNA was extracted from unsorted PBMC, with samples processed in batches of 12.

This specimen comes from a study of long-term antiretroviral therapy in people with HIV (dated by TCRdb to between 2021 and 2024). The study in broad terms: The earliest samples were collected about a decade before the 2015 WHO recommendation for immediate ART, when ART was typically delayed until CD4 counts fell. No cross-contamination during QIAcube processing turned up in test extractions that ran a monoclonal T-cell line alongside 33 polyclonal samples. From 30 adults with confirmed HIV infection, the cohort provided under 250 cryopreserved PBMC samples, gathered serially across a mean of approximately six years (range 1-12). Eleven of the 30 participants with HIV were female. A retrospective serial study tested whether ART initiation and durable HIV suppression were associated with changes in peripheral blood TRB repertoire composition and diversity. The investigation overall reported the following: Expanded TRB clones identified before ART initiation dominated the repertoire across all time points, though the dominance fluctuated and decreased in many PLHIV after ART. Inferences about post-ART repertoire changes were limited because no data were available on ART adherence, viral resistance or therapy changes. Starting ART was linked to a significant rise in TRB diversity, yet even with long-term ART the diversity remained significantly lower than in transplant donor controls. Unsorted PBMC were profiled instead of sorted CD4+ and CD8+ T cells because pre-ART samples had limited cell numbers. The samples span the years 2004 to 2017, and the ART regimens used may be less effective than current regimens. Compared with controls, HIV repertoires had narrower CDR3 length ranges, and the network structure pointed to an antigen-experienced repertoire that shifted only slightly toward naive after ART. Because PBMC availability was limited, only the TCR beta chain was sequenced, with no alpha chain pairing.

The immunoSEQ hsTCRB v3.0 assay was used at survey level resolution for TRB variable region sequencing. The target sequencing depth for TRB was about 40,000-55,000 T-cell genomes per sample. TRB libraries were pooled and sequenced on an Illumina MiSeq using a v3 150-cycle kit. The authors' analysis ran thus. Repertoire analysis was performed in R inside a reproducible Nextflow workflow that covered QC, data transformation and analysis. LymphoSeq2, an R package for exploring AIRR-Seq data, was used to implement the custom analyses. A handful of samples that yielded fewer than 5000 total TRB sequences were excluded, so that fewer than 200 HIV repertoires were analyzed. Among the 180 to 200 HIV repertoires that were kept, 59 were collected before ART initiation and under 150 were collected after ART initiation. Repertoires were downsampled to 5000 TRB nucleotide sequences, and summary statistics were averaged over 100 downsampling iterations. TRB sequences were retained for analysis only if CDR3 regions of at least seven amino acids were present. A Shannon entropy-derived clonality score and the Gini coefficient were used to measure diversity. Repertoire networks linked the top 5000 CDR3 amino acid sequences whenever two sequences differed by an edit distance of one. Antigen specificity groups and MHC restriction were predicted for TRB CDR3 amino acid sequences with GLIPH2. To flag known CMV, EBV, HIV or tissue antigen associations, CDR3 amino acid sequences were matched against VDJdb and McPAS-TCR. Pre-ART, post-ART and control groups were compared with Wilcoxon signed-rank tests and Holm-Bonferroni correction. The source is immuneACCESS, and TCRdb retained only in-frame sequences with V and J called. Part of the clones is not carried over; for the studies checked, unresolved V genes explain less than half of this, and the remainder is unexplained. V, J and clone size reflect that table, while D and trimming were determined from the DNA. This sample gives under 20,000 clones in total; around 94% of them show up just once. 4.6% of the sample goes to the ten largest clones.

The input for sequencing was unsorted PBMCs, taken about 6 years after starting antiretroviral therapy. The chain couples TRBV25-1 to TRBJ2-1; 9 central nucleotides agree with TRBD2. This sequence was found in a woman aged 50 to 60 with HIV. The CDR3 reads CASSDGLALNEQFF. The bases are TGTGCCAGCAGTGATGGACTAGCGTTGAATGAGCAGTTCTTC.